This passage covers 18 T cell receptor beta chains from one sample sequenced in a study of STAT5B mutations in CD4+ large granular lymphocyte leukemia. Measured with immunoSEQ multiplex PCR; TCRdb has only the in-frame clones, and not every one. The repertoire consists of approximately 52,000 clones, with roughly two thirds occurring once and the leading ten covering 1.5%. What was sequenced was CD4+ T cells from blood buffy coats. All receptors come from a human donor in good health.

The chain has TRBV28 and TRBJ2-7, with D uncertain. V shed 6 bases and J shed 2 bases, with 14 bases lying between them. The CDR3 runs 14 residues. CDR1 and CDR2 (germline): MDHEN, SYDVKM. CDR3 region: CASSLTLRAYEQYF. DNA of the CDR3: TGTGCCAGCAGCCTCACCCTTCGAGCCTACGAGCAGTACTTC.

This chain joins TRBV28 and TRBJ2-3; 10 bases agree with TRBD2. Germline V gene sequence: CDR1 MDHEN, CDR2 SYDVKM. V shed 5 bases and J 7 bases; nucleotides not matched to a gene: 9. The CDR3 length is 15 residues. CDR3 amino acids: CASSRASGGANTQYF. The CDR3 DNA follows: TGTGCCAGCAGTCGCGCTAGCGGGGGCGCGAATACGCAGTATTTT.

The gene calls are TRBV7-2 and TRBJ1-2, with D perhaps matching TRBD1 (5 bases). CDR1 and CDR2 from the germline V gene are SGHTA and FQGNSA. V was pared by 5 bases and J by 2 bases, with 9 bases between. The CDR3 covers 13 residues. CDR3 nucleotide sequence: TGTGCCAGCAGCGGACGGGACAACTATGGCTACACCTTC. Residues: CASSGRDNYGYTF.

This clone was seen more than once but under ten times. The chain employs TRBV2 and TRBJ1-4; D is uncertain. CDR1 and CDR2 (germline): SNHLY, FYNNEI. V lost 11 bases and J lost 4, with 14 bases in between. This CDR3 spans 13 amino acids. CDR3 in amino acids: CASGKRDNEKLFF. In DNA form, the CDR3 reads TGTGCCTCAGGAAAGAGGGATAATGAAAAACTGTTTTTT.

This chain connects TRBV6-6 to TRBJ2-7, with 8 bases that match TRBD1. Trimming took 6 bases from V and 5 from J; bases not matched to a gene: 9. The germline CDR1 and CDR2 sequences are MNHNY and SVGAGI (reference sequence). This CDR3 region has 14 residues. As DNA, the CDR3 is TGTGCCAGCAGCACCCGGGACAGGTACCACGAGCAGTACGTC. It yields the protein CASSTRDRYHEQYV.

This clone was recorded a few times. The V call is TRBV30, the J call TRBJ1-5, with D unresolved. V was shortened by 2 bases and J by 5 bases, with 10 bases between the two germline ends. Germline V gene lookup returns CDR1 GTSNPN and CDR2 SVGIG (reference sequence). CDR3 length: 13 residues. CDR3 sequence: CAWSTRFDQPQHF. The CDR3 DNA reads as TGTGCCTGGAGTACCAGGTTCGATCAGCCCCAGCATTTT.

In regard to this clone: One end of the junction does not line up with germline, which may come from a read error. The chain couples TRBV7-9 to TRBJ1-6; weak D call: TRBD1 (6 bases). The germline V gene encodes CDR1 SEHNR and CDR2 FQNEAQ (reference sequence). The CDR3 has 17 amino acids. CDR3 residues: CASSLKGGSSYNSPLHF. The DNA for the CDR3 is TGTGCCAGCAGCTTAAAGGGGGGGAGTTCCTACAATTCACCCCTCCACTTT.

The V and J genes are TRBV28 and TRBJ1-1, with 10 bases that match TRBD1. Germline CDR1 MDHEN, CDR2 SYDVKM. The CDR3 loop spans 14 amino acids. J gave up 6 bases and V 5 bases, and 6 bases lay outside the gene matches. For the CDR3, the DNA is TGTGCCAGCAGTGGATTAGGACAGGGGGCTGAAGCTTTCTTT. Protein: CASSGLGQGAEAFF.

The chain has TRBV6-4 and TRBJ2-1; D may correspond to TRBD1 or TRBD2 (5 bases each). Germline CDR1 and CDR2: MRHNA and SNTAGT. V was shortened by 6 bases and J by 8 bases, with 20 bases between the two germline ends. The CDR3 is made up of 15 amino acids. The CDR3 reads CASRSPGTQSDEQFF. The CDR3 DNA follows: TGTGCCAGCAGAAGCCCAGGGACCCAATCCGATGAGCAGTTCTTC.

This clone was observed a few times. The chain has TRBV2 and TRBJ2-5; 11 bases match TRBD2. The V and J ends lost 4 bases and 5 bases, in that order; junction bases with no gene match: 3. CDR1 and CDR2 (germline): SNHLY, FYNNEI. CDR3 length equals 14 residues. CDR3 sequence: CASSVSGGAETQYF. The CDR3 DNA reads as TGTGCCAGCAGTGTTAGCGGGGGGGCTGAGACCCAGTACTTC.

The CDR3 sequence: CATAANYGYTF. The DNA of the CDR3 is TGTGCCACCGCAGCTAACTATGGCTACACCTTC. The chain carries TRBV10-3 and TRBJ1-2; D uncertain. Germline CDR1 ENHRY, CDR2 SYGVKD. CDR3 length equals 11 residues. V gave up 10 bases and J gave up 0 bases, with 6 bases separating them.

This chain's CDR3 is CASTYRQGEGYTF. Here the CDR3 DNA reads TGTGCCAGCACATATAGACAGGGAGAAGGCTACACCTTC. This chain uses TRBV28 with TRBJ1-2; TRBD1 matches at 7 bases. The CDR3 is 13 residues long. V was pared by 7 bases and J by 8 bases, with 10 bases of the junction left unmatched. Germline V gene sequence: CDR1 MDHEN, CDR2 SYDVKM.

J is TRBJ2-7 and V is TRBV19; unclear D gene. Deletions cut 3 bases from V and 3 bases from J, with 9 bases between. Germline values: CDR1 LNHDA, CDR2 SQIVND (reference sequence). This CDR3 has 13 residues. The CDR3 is CASSIGQDYEQYV. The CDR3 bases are TGTGCCAGTAGTATCGGGCAGGACTACGAGCAGTACGTC.

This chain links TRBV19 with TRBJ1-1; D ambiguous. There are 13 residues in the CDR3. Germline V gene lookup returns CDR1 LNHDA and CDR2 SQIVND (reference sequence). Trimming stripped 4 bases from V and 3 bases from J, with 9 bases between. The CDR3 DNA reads TGTGCCAGTAGTAACCCCATGCACACTGAAGCTTTCTTT. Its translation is CASSNPMHTEAFF. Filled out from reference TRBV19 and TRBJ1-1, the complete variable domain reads DGGITQSPKYLFRKEGQNVTLSCEQNLNHDAMYWYRQDPGQGLRLIYYSQIVNDFQKGDIAEGYSVSREKKESFPLTVTSAQKNPTAFYLCASSNPMHTEAFFGQGTRLTVV.

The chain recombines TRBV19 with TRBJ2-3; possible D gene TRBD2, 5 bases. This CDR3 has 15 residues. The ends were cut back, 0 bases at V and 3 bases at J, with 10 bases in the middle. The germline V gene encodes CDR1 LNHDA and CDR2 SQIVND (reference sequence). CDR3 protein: CASSIDLSGTDTQYF. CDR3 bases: TGTGCCAGTAGTATAGATTTATCGGGGACAGATACGCAGTATTTT.

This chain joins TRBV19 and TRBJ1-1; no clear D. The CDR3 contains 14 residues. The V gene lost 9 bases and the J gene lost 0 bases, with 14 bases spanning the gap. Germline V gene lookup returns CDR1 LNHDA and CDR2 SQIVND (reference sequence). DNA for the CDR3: TGTGCCAGCAGGAGAGGAGAAGTGAACACTGAAGCTTTCTTT. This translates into CASRRGEVNTEAFF.

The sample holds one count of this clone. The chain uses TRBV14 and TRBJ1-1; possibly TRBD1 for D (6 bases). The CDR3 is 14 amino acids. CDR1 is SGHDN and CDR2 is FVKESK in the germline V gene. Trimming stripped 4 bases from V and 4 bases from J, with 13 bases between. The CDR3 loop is CASSLGGGPTEAFF. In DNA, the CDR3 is TGTGCCAGCAGCCTAGGGGGGGGGCCCACTGAAGCTTTCTTT.

As DNA, the CDR3 is TGCGCCAGCAGCCCTGGTACTACGAGCACAGATACGCAGTATTTT. It specifies CASSPGTTSTDTQYF. This sequence joins TRBV5-1 and TRBJ2-3; D ambiguous. Germline CDR1 reads SGHRS; CDR2 reads YFSETQ. V was trimmed by 4 bases and J by 0 bases, leaving 12 bases between them. The CDR3 contains 15 residues. Full variable domain (rest looked up from reference TRBV5-1 and TRBJ2-3): KAGVTQTPRYLIKTRGQQVTLSCSPISGHRSVSWYQQTPGQGLQFLFEYFSETQRNKGNFPGRFSGRQFSNSRSEMNVSTLELGDSALYLCASSPGTTSTDTQYFGPGTRLTVL.